Reported below is one TCR beta chain. This entry is derived from a study of T cell changes during pregnancy in multiple sclerosis. The data were produced by immunoSEQ multiplex PCR, yet TCRdb's version contains in-frame clones alone and is incomplete. The table lists roughly 99,000 clones, around 92% of them singletons, with approximately 2% in the top ten. Germline values: CDR1 SGHVS, CDR2 FQNEAQ. The CDR3 length is 15 residues. V was pared by 3 bases and J by 3 bases, with 14 bases between. The sequence was obtained from a female donor in good health, enrolled as a control in a pregnancy study. The sequences come from peripheral blood, collected after pregnancy. This chain joins TRBV7-8 and TRBJ2-5; D might be TRBD2 (6 bases). The DNA for the CDR3 is TGTGCCAGCAGCTTTGTGGGGAGGCCAGAAGAGACCCAGTACTTC. Amino acids: CASSFVGRPEETQYF.